This TCR beta chain was profiled in a study of shared clonotypes between healthy human individuals. Study-level points and caveats: The study found lower generation probabilities in non-shared clonotypes than in those shared by all four donors. The sampled material consisted only of blood, and tissue repertoires are likely to differ.

CD45RO-negative, CCR7-positively selected cells formed the naive CD8 fraction, excluding terminally differentiated effector memory CD45RA+ cells. J gave up 6 bases and V 2 bases, and 9 bases lay outside the gene matches. CDR1 SEHNR and CDR2 FQNEAQ come from the germline V gene (reference sequence). The CDR3 contains 15 residues. In the authors' methods: Junction-only sequences without quality scores came from ImmunoSEQ, so filtering differed. The protocol was immunoSEQ multiplex PCR, while the TCRdb copy is restricted to in-frame clones and leaves out a portion. V and J calls and clone size come straight from that table; D and trimming were deduced from the DNA. Of some 2,000,000 clones in the sample, about 95% are singletons; the top ten hold 0.85% to 1.2%. In the case of this clone: Its antigen is currently unknown.

V usage is TRBV7-9 and J usage is TRBJ2-5; TRBD2 matches 7 bases. Sequenced material: naive CD8+ T cells sorted from blood. This clonotype was sampled from a man aged 18 to 35 in good health. For the CDR3, the DNA is TGTGCCAGCAGCTTACGAGGACTAGAGGTGAAGACCCAGTACTTC. It yields the protein CASSLRGLEVKTQYF.